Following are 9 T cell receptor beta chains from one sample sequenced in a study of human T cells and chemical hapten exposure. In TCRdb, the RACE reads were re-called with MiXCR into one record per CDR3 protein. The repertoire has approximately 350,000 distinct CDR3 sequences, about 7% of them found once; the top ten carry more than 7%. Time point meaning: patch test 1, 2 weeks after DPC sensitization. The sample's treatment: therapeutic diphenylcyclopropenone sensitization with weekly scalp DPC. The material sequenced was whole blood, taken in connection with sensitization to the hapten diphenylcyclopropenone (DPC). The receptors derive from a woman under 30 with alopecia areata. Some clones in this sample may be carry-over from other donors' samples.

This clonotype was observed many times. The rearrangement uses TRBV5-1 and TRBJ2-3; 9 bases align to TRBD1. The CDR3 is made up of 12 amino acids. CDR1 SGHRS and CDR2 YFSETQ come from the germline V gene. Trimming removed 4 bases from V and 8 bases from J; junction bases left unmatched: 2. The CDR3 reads CASSLGQGTQYF. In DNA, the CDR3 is TGCGCCAGCAGCCTGGGACAGGGTACGCAGTATTTT. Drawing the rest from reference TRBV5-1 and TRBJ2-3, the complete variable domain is KAGVTQTPRYLIKTRGQQVTLSCSPISGHRSVSWYQQTPGQGLQFLFEYFSETQRNKGNFPGRFSGRQFSNSRSEMNVSTLELGDSALYLCASSLGQGTQYFGPGTRLTVL.

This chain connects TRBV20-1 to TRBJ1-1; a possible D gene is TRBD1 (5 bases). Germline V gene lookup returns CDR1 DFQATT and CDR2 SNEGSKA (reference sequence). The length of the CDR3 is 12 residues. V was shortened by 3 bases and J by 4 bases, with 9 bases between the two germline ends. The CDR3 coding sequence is TGCAGTGCTAGGTTCGGGGCCACTGAAGCTTTCTTT. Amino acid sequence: CSARFGATEAFF.

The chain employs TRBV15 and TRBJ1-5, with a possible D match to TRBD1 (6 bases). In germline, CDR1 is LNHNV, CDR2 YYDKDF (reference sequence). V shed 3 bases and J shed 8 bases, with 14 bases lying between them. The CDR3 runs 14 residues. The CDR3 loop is CATSSQFGGEPQHF. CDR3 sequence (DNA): TGTGCCACCAGCAGCCAGTTTGGGGGCGAGCCCCAGCATTTT.

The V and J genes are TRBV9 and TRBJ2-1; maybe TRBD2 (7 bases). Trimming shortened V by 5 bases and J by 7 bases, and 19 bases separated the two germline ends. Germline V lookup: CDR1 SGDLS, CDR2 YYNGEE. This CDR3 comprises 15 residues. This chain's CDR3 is CASRSTGRGDNEQFF. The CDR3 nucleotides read TGTGCCAGCAGGTCGACAGGACGGGGGGATAATGAGCAGTTCTTC. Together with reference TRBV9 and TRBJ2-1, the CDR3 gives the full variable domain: DSGVTQTPKHLITATGQRVTLRCSPRSGDLSVYWYQQSLDQGLQFLIQYYNGEERAKGNILERFSAQQFPDLHSELNLSSLELGDSALYFCASRSTGRGDNEQFFGPGTRLTVL.

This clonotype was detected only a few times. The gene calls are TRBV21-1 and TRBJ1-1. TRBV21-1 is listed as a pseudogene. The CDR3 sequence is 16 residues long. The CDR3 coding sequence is TGTGCCAGCAGCCAAGGCGAGTACGATTCGAACACTGAAGCTTTCTTT. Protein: CASSQGEYDSNTEAFF.

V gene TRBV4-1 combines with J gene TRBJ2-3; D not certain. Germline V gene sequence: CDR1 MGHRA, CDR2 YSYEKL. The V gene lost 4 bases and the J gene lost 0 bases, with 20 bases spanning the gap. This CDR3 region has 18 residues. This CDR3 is CASSRGSNFGTSTDTQYF. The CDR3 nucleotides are TGCGCCAGCAGCCGGGGATCTAACTTTGGTACTAGCACAGATACGCAGTATTTT.

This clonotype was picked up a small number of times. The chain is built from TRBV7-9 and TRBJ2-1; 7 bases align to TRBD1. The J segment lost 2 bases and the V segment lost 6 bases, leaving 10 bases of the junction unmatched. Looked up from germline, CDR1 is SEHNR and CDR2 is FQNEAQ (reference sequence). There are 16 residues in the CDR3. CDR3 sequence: CASSPETGTAYNEQFF. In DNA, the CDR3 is TGTGCCAGCAGTCCAGAAACTGGGACAGCCTACAATGAGCAGTTCTTC.

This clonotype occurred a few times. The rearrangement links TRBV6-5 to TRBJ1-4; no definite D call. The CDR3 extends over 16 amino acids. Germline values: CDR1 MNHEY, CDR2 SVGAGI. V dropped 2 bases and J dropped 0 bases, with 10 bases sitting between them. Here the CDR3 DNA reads TGTGCCAGCAGTTACACGGAAGCTACAACTAATGAAAAACTGTTTTTT. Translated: CASSYTEATTNEKLFF.

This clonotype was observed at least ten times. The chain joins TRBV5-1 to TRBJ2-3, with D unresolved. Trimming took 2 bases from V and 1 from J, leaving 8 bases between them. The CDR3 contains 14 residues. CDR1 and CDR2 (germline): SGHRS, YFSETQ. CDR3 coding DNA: TGCGCCAGCAGCTTTCTGGCCCGCACAGATACGCAGTATTTT. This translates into CASSFLARTDTQYF.